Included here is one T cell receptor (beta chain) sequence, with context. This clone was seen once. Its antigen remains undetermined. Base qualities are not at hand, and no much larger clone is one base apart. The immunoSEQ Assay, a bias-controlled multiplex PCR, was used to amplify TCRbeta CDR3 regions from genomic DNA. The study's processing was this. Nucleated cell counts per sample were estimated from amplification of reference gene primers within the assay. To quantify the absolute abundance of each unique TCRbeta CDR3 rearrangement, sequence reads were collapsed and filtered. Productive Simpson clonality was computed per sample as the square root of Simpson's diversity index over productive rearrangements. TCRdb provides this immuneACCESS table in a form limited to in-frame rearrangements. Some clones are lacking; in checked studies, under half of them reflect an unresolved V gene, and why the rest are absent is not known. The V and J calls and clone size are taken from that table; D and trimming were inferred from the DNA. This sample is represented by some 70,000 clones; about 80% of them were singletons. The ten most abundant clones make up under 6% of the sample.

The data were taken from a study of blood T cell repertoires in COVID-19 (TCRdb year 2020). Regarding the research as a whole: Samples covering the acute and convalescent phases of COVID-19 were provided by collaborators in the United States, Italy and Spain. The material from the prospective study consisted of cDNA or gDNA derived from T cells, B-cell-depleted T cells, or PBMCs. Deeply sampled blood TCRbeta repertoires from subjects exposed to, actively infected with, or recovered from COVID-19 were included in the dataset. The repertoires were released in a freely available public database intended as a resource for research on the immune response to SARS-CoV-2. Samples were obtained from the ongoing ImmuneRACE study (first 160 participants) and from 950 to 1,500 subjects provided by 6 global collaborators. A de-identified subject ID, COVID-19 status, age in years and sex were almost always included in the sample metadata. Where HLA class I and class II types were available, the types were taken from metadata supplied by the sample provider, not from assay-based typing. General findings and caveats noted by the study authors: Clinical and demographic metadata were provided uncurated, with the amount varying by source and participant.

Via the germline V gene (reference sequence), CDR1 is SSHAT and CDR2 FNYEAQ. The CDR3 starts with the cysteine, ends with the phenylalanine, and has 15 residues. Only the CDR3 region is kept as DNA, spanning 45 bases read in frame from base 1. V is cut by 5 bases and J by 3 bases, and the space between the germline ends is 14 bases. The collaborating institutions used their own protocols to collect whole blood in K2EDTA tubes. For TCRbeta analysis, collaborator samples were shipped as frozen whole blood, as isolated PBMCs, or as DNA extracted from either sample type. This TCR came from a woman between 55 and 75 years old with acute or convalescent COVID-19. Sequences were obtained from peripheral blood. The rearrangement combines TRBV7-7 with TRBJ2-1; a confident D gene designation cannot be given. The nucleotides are TGTGCCAGCAGCCGTCGGGTCGCAGACTACAATGAGCAGTTCTTC. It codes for CASSRRVADYNEQFF.